One and the same sample provided the 3 T cell receptor beta chains below, sequenced in a study of CD8 T cells in ankylosing spondylitis. TCRdb reprocessed the 5' RACE reads via MiXCR and lists one record per CDR3 protein. The table includes about 540,000 distinct CDR3 sequences, roughly 13% detected once. These TCRs are of unknown antigen specificity. Study outcomes and limitations: Apparently characteristic of ankylosing spondylitis blood was a TCR beta motif (fewer than 10 highly homologous variants).

The sequencing input was blood, either unsorted or a sorted T cell fraction (not recorded which). The receptors were sampled from a male donor with ankylosing spondylitis.

The sample holds many counts of this clonotype. V usage is TRBV5-1 and J usage is TRBJ1-2, with D perhaps TRBD1 (6 bases). CDR1 is SGHRS, CDR2 YFSETQ, per germline. V was trimmed by 0 bases and J by 7 bases, leaving 10 bases between them. The CDR3 runs 13 residues. CDR3 nucleotides: TGCGCCAGCAGCTTGGAGGACAGTCGTGGCTACACCTTC. It translates to CASSLEDSRGYTF.

This clonotype occurred a few times. The chain recombines TRBV6-5 with TRBJ2-3, with D perhaps TRBD1 (5 bases). The CDR3 loop spans 16 amino acids. Between the trimmed V and J ends, which lost 4 bases and 0 bases, there was a span of 14 bases. Looked up from germline, CDR1 is MNHEY and CDR2 is SVGAGI. This chain's CDR3 is CASSSPDSASTDTQYF. CDR3 in DNA: TGTGCCAGCAGTTCCCCCGACAGCGCCAGCACAGATACGCAGTATTTT.

This clonotype was found many times. The chain carries TRBV29-1 and TRBJ2-1; 8 bases are shared with TRBD2. With 2 bases clipped from V and 5 bases from J, the junction kept 5 bases outside the gene matches. The CDR3 is made up of 14 amino acids. The germline gives CDR1 SQVTM, CDR2 ANQGSEA. The CDR3 region is CSVETSGGDNEQFF. CDR3 in DNA: TGCAGCGTTGAAACTAGCGGAGGGGACAATGAGCAGTTCTTC.